Presented here are 23 T cell receptor beta chains from one specimen sequenced in a study of blood T cell repertoires in COVID-19. Some clones are missing from TCRdb's copy, which holds only in-frame ones; the method was immunoSEQ multiplex PCR. Among roughly 150,000 clones, 93% were seen once, and the ten largest hold approximately 2%. Sequencing was performed on peripheral blood. These receptors originate from a woman aged 55 to 70 with COVID-19, enrolled during active disease.

CDR3 in amino acids: CASSEPLRDRGWTPLHF. CDR3 bases: TGTGCCAGCAGCGAACCACTCCGGGACAGGGGCTGGACACCCCTCCACTTT. The V gene is TRBV28, the J gene TRBJ1-6; the match to TRBD1 covers 10 bases. The ends lost 6 bases at V and 11 bases at J; junction bases unmatched: 16. The CDR3 sequence is 17 residues long. Germline assignment: CDR1 MDHEN and CDR2 SYDVKM.

J is TRBJ1-1 and V is TRBV11-2; no clear D gene. V gave up 1 base and J gave up 6 bases, with 12 bases separating them. Germline CDR1 reads SGHAT; CDR2 reads FQNNGV. The CDR3 runs 14 residues. CDR3 region: CASSLGALQAEAFF. DNA of the CDR3: TGTGCCAGCAGCTTAGGCGCCCTCCAAGCTGAAGCTTTCTTT.

The chain couples TRBV25-1 to TRBJ1-3; D not certain. The CDR3 is made up of 16 amino acids. The V gene lost 0 bases and the J gene lost 1 base, with 10 bases spanning the gap. Germline V lookup: CDR1 MGHDK, CDR2 SYGVNS. The CDR3 DNA follows: TGTGCCAGCAGTGAATACTCCGGCGGGTCTGGAAACACCATATATTTT. Translation: CASSEYSGGSGNTIYF.

V gene TRBV7-9 combines with J gene TRBJ1-5; no clear D. The CDR3 loop spans 17 amino acids. Germline CDR1 and CDR2: SEHNR and FQNEAQ (reference sequence). Trimming removed 1 base at V and 0 bases at J, with 13 bases between. CDR3 in DNA: TGTGCCAGCAGCTTAGGACGCAGGCCGGATAGCAATCAGCCCCAGCATTTT. Translation: CASSLGRRPDSNQPQHF.

The sample holds one count of this clone. The chain carries TRBV19 and TRBJ1-4; D is possibly TRBD1 (6 bases). The V end lost 5 bases, the J end lost 0 bases, and 13 bases lay between the germline ends. The CDR3 contains 16 residues. Germline CDR1 reads LNHDA; CDR2 reads SQIVND (reference sequence). The chain's CDR3 is CASSATGLPTNEKLFF. The DNA for the CDR3 is TGTGCCAGTAGTGCCACAGGGCTCCCAACTAATGAAAAACTGTTTTTT.

The V call is TRBV9, the J call TRBJ2-4, with 7 bases that match TRBD1. Germline CDR1 and CDR2: SGDLS and YYNGEE. Trimming at V came to 4 bases and at J to 0 bases, leaving 10 bases not matched to a gene. The CDR3 is 17 amino acids. CDR3 sequence reads: CASSPGTEFLAKNIQYF. In DNA, the CDR3 is TGTGCCAGCAGCCCCGGGACAGAGTTTCTAGCCAAAAACATTCAGTACTTC.

The V gene is TRBV3-1 (or the pseudogene TRBV3-2), the J gene TRBJ2-1; TRBD2 matches at 7 bases. Losses at the gene ends were 1 base for V and 2 bases for J; bases not matched to a gene: 2. Germline V gene lookup returns CDR1 LGHDT and CDR2 YNNKEL (reference sequence). CDR3 length: 15 amino acids. In DNA, the CDR3 is TGTGCCAGCAGCCAAGGTCGGGGGGCCTACAATGAGCAGTTCTTC. Its protein product is CASSQGRGAYNEQFF.

The genes are TRBV13 and TRBJ2-3; tentatively, D is TRBD2 (5 bases). Trimming took 1 base from V and 10 from J, leaving 15 bases between them. CDR1 is PRHDT, CDR2 FYEKMQ, per germline (reference sequence). The CDR3 length is 14 residues. The CDR3 here is CASSLAPAGIAQYF. CDR3 sequence (DNA): TGTGCCAGCAGCTTAGCCCCGGCCGGGATAGCGCAGTATTTT.

The chain is built from TRBV28 and TRBJ1-1; D is possibly TRBD1 (6 bases). The V gene's germline CDR1 is MDHEN and CDR2 SYDVKM. Trimming took 8 bases from V and 1 from J, leaving 20 bases between them. The CDR3 spans 16 residues. The CDR3 here is CASFGLRDRRNTEAFF. CDR3 bases: TGTGCCAGCTTTGGGCTCAGAGACAGGCGGAACACTGAAGCTTTCTTT. The whole variable domain, remainder taken from reference TRBV28 and TRBJ1-1, is DVKVTQSSRYLVKRTGEKVFLECVQDMDHENMFWYRQDPGLGLRLIYFSYDVKMKEKGDIPEGYSVSREKKERFSLILESASTNQTSMYLCASFGLRDRRNTEAFFGQGTRLTVV.

The CDR3 loop is CATSRNAPELQGPYNEQFF. The CDR3 bases are TGTGCCACCAGCAGGAATGCCCCGGAGCTACAGGGGCCTTACAATGAGCAGTTCTTC. The chain links TRBV15 to TRBJ2-1; 7 bases fit TRBD1. The CDR3 length is 19 residues. Trimming removed 3 bases from V and 4 bases from J; junction bases left unmatched: 18. CDR1 LNHNV and CDR2 YYDKDF come from the germline V gene (reference sequence).

This rearrangement joins TRBV6-2 or TRBV6-3 to TRBJ1-5; 10 nucleotides match TRBD1. Germline assignment: CDR1 MNHEY and CDR2 SVGEGT. This CDR3 has 18 amino acids. The J segment lost 2 bases and the V segment lost 2 bases, leaving 9 bases of the junction unmatched. CDR3 in amino acids: CASSYSIGTGVRNQPQHF. The CDR3 DNA is TGTGCCAGCAGTTACAGTATAGGGACAGGGGTTCGCAATCAGCCCCAGCATTTT.

This clone was detected once. The rearrangement uses TRBV11-2 and TRBJ2-7; 11 bases are shared with TRBD2. CDR3 length: 15 residues. J gave up 2 bases and V 2 bases, and 2 bases lay outside the gene matches. The germline gives CDR1 SGHAT, CDR2 FQNNGV. CDR3 coding DNA: TGTGCCAGCAGCTTACCGACTAGCGGGGCCTACGAGCAGTACTTC. Its translation is CASSLPTSGAYEQYF.

This chain connects TRBV7-8 to TRBJ2-7, with 8 bases aligning to TRBD1. Germline V gene sequence: CDR1 SGHVS, CDR2 FQNEAQ. The J segment lost 9 bases and the V segment lost 5 bases, leaving 18 bases of the junction unmatched. This CDR3 has 16 amino acids. The CDR3 loop reads CASSPKRGTGYFGQYF. The CDR3 DNA reads as TGTGCCAGCAGCCCTAAACGCGGGACAGGTTATTTTGGGCAGTACTTC. Together with reference TRBV7-8 and TRBJ2-7, the CDR3 gives the full variable domain: GAGVSQSPRYKVAKRGQDVALRCDPISGHVSLFWYQQALGQGPEFLTYFQNEAQLDKSGLPSDRFFAERPEGSVSTLKIQRTQQEDSAVYLCASSPKRGTGYFGQYFGPGTRLTVT.

CDR3 protein: CASSPSLRQKIMNTEAFF. In nucleotides, the CDR3 is TGTGCCAGCTCACCTTCGTTAAGACAGAAAATCATGAACACTGAAGCTTTCTTT. The rearrangement links TRBV18 to TRBJ1-1, with D possibly TRBD1 on 5 matching bases. Deletions cut 3 bases from V and 0 bases from J, with 20 bases between. CDR1 and CDR2 from the germline V gene are KGHSH and LQKENI. This CDR3 is built from 18 residues. Full variable domain (remainder filled in from reference TRBV18 and TRBJ1-1): NAGVMQNPRHLVRRRGQEARLRCSPMKGHSHVYWYRQLPEEGLKFMVYLQKENIIDESGMPKERFSAEFPKEGPSILRIQQVVRGDSAAYFCASSPSLRQKIMNTEAFFGQGTRLTVV.

This chain connects TRBV5-1 to TRBJ1-3, with D perhaps matching TRBD1 (5 bases). The CDR3 runs 16 residues. The germline V gene encodes CDR1 SGHRS and CDR2 YFSETQ. V was clipped by 3 bases and J by 2 bases, with 15 bases between them. The CDR3 DNA reads as TGCGCCAGCAGCTCGGCCTTGGGGCGAACTGGAAACACCATATATTTT. This gives the protein CASSSALGRTGNTIYF.

The V gene is TRBV3-1 (or the pseudogene TRBV3-2), the J gene TRBJ2-1; TRBD2 agrees at 7 bases. Per germline, CDR1 LGHDT and CDR2 YNNKEL (reference sequence). The CDR3 runs 15 residues. The V gene end was trimmed by 2 bases and the J gene end by 5 bases; junction bases not matched to a gene: 6. The CDR3 nucleotides read TGTGCCAGCAGCCAACCGACCGGGACTAACAATGAGCAGTTCTTC. Its translation: CASSQPTGTNNEQFF.

The V and J genes are TRBV18 and TRBJ1-1; D is possibly TRBD1 (6 bases). V dropped 2 bases and J dropped 5 bases, with 9 bases sitting between them. The length of the CDR3 is 13 residues. The germline V gene encodes CDR1 KGHSH and CDR2 LQKENI. The CDR3 DNA reads TGTGCCAGCTCACCAAAGGGGGGGACTGAAGCTTTCTTT. Translated: CASSPKGGTEAFF.

J is TRBJ2-7 and V is TRBV6-1; possibly TRBD2 for D (5 bases). This CDR3 contains 15 residues. V lost 3 bases and J 3 bases, leaving 15 bases between the germline ends. Germline V gives CDR1 MNHNS, CDR2 SASEGT. CDR3 sequence (DNA): TGTGCCAGCAGTGACCCCCGGGGAGAGGGCTACGAGCAGTACTTC. This codes for CASSDPRGEGYEQYF.

A single count supports this clone. The genes are TRBV10-3 and TRBJ2-2; 7 bases line up with TRBD2. V trimming: 5 bases; J trimming: 4 bases; junction bases outside the gene matches: 10. There are 16 residues in the CDR3. CDR1 and CDR2 (germline): ENHRY, SYGVKD. CDR3 amino acids: CAISIGQGRGTGELFF. For the CDR3, the DNA is TGTGCCATCAGTATCGGCCAAGGGAGGGGCACCGGGGAGCTGTTTTTT.

This rearrangement joins TRBV5-6 to TRBJ2-1, with 7 bases lining up with TRBD1. CDR3 length: 16 residues. Germline V lookup: CDR1 SGHDT, CDR2 YYEEEE. Germline trimming cut 4 bases from V and 1 base from J; bases unmatched to any gene: 8. The CDR3: CASSRGDSWSYNEQFF. Written as DNA, the CDR3 is TGTGCCAGCAGCCGAGGGGACAGTTGGTCCTACAATGAGCAGTTCTTC.

CDR3 region: CASSHPRGQGINTGELFF. CDR3 nucleotide sequence: TGCGCCAGCAGCCACCCTAGGGGACAGGGGATTAACACCGGGGAGCTGTTTTTT. The chain uses TRBV4-1 and TRBJ2-2, with 10 bases aligning to TRBD1. V lost 3 bases and J lost 2; bases outside the gene matches: 9. This CDR3 has 18 residues. From germline, CDR1 is MGHRA and CDR2 YSYEKL.

The genes are TRBV29-1 and TRBJ2-7; D unresolved. Per germline, CDR1 SQVTM and CDR2 ANQGSEA. This CDR3 is built from 14 residues. V was cut by 1 base and J by 0 bases, with 10 bases left in between. The chain's CDR3 is CSVEVPSSSYEQYF. In DNA, the CDR3 is TGCAGCGTTGAAGTGCCGTCGAGCTCCTACGAGCAGTACTTC.

The rearrangement uses TRBV5-4 and TRBJ1-2; 7 bases map to TRBD1. CDR1 SGHNT and CDR2 YYREEE come from the germline V gene (reference sequence). J gave up 0 bases and V 2 bases, and 4 bases lay outside the gene matches. The CDR3 is 15 amino acids. This chain's CDR3 is CASSFWDRANYGYTF. The CDR3 DNA reads as TGTGCCAGCAGCTTTTGGGACAGAGCTAACTATGGCTACACCTTC.